What follows are 24 T cell receptor delta chains derived from one specimen sequenced in a study of gamma-delta chains in newborns, infants, children. TCRdb re-processed the reads via CATT. The sample consists of just over 5,500 delta-chain clones, 0.35% to 0.5% of them appearing once. The sample comprised blood. These receptors originate from a child who was a newborn, infant or young child, either healthy, febrile or measles-vaccinated (not recorded which).

In regard to this clone: With a far larger clone one base away, a read error is the likely cause. This sample also contains other DNA sequences that code for the same CDR3. This chain connects TRDV2 to TRDJ1, with TRDD3 matching 9 bases. This CDR3 region has 14 residues. Germline loops: CDR1 GEAIGNYY, CDR2 EKD. The DNA for the CDR3 is TGCGCCTGTGACACCTGGGGGATCGTCGATAAACTCATCTTT. It specifies CACDTWGIVDKLIF.

This clone is medium-sized. The same CDR3 is also encoded by other DNA sequences in this sample. The rearrangement uses TRDV2 and TRDJ3, with 12 bases that match TRDD3. Per the germline V gene, CDR1 is GEAIGNYY and CDR2 is EKD. Unmatched junction bases numbered 5, after V lost 0 bases and J lost 0 bases. The CDR3 contains 20 residues. CDR3 in DNA: TGTGCCTGTGACACCGGACTGGGGGATACCAGCTCCTGGGACACCCGACAGATGTTTTTC. Translating gives CACDTGLGDTSSWDTRQMFF.

In the case of this clone: The TCRdb protein comes from a much larger clone and disagrees with this DNA's translation at residue 15, likely due to a read error; the protein given here is derived from the DNA. The chain uses TRDV2 and TRDJ3, with 11 bases lining up with TRDD3. The CDR3 totals 18 residues. Germline V gives CDR1 GEAIGNYY, CDR2 EKD. The CDR3 spells CACDILGDISWDTRHMFF. The CDR3 DNA follows: TGTGCCTGTGACATACTGGGGGATATCTCCTGGGACACCCGACATATGTTTTTC.

This clone was observed a handful of times. A read error is the likely source, as a far larger clone sits one nucleotide away. The sample contains more than one DNA sequence encoding this CDR3. The chain employs TRDV2 and TRDJ3; perhaps TRDD3 as D (6 bases). CDR1 is GEAIGNYY, CDR2 EKD, per germline. This CDR3 spans 18 amino acids. The CDR3 loop is CACDTGGHTSWDTRQMFF. The CDR3 nucleotides read TGTGCCTGTGACACCGGGGGACACACCTCCTGGGACACCCGACAAATGTTTTTC.

This clone was counted between two and nine times. Just one base apart from a much larger clone, this may be a read error. Other DNA sequences in this specimen translate into the identical CDR3. The chain has TRDV1 and TRDJ1, with D possibly matching TRDD3 (5 bases). Germline CDR1 TSWWSYY, CDR2 QGS. CDR3 length: 11 amino acids. The CDR3 nucleotides read TGTGCCCTTGGGAAGTGGGGAAAACTCATCTTT. Translation gives CALGKWGKLIF.

A note on this clone: TCRdb has a much larger clone's protein, which differs at residue 13 from the translation of this DNA, likely because of a read error; what is shown is the protein translated from the DNA. The chain links TRDV2 to TRDJ1; TRDD3 matches at 9 bases. CDR3 length: 15 residues. Germline CDR1 reads GEAIGNYY; CDR2 reads EKD. DNA for the CDR3: TGTGCCTGTCTGGGGATACGCCCGTACACCGATAAACCCATCTTT. This translates into CACLGIRPYTDKPIF.

This clone occurred a few times. A far larger clone is only one base removed, so a read error is likely. This specimen includes other DNA sequences encoding the same CDR3. The rearrangement uses TRDV2 and TRDJ3, with 11 bases that match TRDD3. J gave up 7 bases and V 0 bases, and 4 bases lay outside the gene matches. CDR1 is GEAIGNYY and CDR2 is EKD in the germline V gene. The CDR3 spans 17 residues. In DNA, the CDR3 is TGTGCCTGTGACACCTGGGGGATACGCAAAGACACCCGACAGATGTTTTTC. Residues: CACDTWGIRKDTRQMFF.

A few counts support this clone. Just one base apart from a much larger clone, this may be a read error. The sample has other DNA sequences that encode this CDR3 too. The genes are TRDV2 and TRDJ3, with TRDD3 matching over 12 bases. The length of the CDR3 is 20 residues. Germline values: CDR1 GEAIGNYY, CDR2 EKD. The CDR3 sequence is CACDTVGTGGYSWDARQMFF. For the CDR3, the DNA is TGTGCCTGTGACACCGTGGGGACTGGGGGATACTCCTGGGACGCCCGACAGATGTTTTTC.

This clone is medium-sized in the sample. A clone one base away is much larger, so this may be a read error. The sample has other DNA sequences that encode this CDR3 too. The chain uses TRDV2 and TRDJ3; weak D call: TRDD3 (5 bases). CDR3 length: 17 residues. The V and J ends lost 2 bases and 0 bases respectively, with 10 bases between them. CDR1 and CDR2 (germline): GEAIGNYY, EKD. As DNA, the CDR3 is TGTGCCTGTGACAGTACTGGAAGCTCCTGGGACACCCGACAGATGTTTTTC. Protein sequence: CACDSTGSSWDTRQMFF.

The sample holds a few counts of this clone. A much more abundant neighbour one base away suggests this may be a read error. The same CDR3 arises from other DNA sequences in this sample as well. The J gene is TRDJ3, the V gene TRDV2; D perhaps matches TRDD3 (5 bases). Germline V gene sequence: CDR1 GEAIGNYY, CDR2 EKD. The CDR3 is 17 amino acids. CDR3 coding DNA: TGTGCCTGTGACACCTGGGTCACCTCCTGGGACACCCGGCAGATGTTTTTC. Translating gives CACDTWVTSWDTRQMFF.

This clone turned up a few times. It differs at one base from a far larger clone, so likely a read error. This sample includes further DNA sequences coding for the same CDR3. J is TRDJ3 and V is TRDV2; the match to TRDD3 covers 12 bases. The CDR3 loop spans 19 amino acids. Germline CDR1 reads GEAIGNYY; CDR2 reads EKD. The CDR3 region is CACDNVLGDTIGDTRQMFF. The CDR3 nucleotides are TGTGCCTGTGACAACGTACTGGGGGATACTATCGGGGATACCCGACAGATGTTTTTC.

This clone was found a few times. This DNA's translation and the protein TCRdb lists, from a much larger clone, do not match at residue 15, likely due to a read error; the protein shown is translated from the DNA. The gene calls are TRDV2 and TRDJ3; 11 bases are shared with TRDD3. Germline-derived CDR1 and CDR2 are GEAIGNYY and EKD. The CDR3 is 17 amino acids. For the CDR3, the DNA is TGTGCCTGTGACGTACTGGGGGATATTTGGGACACCCGACAGACGTTTTTC. It translates to CACDVLGDIWDTRQTFF.

With regard to this clone: This clone may be a read error of a much larger clone one base away. Within the sample, other DNA sequences also encode this same CDR3. The chain carries TRDV2 and TRDJ3; tentative D call: TRDD3 (5 bases). The CDR3 consists of 17 residues. Per the germline V gene, CDR1 is GEAIGNYY and CDR2 is EKD. The CDR3 nucleotides are TGTGCCTGTGACACGTTACTAGACTCCTGGGACACACGACAGATGTTTTTC. It specifies CACDTLLDSWDTRQMFF.

A few counts support this clone. The protein TCRdb gives is from a much larger clone and does not agree with this DNA's translation at residue 8, likely a read error; the protein shown here comes from the DNA. This chain uses TRDV2 with TRDJ3; a weak D match, TRDD3 (6 bases). The germline V gene has CDR1 GEAIGNYY and CDR2 EKD. The CDR3 has 17 residues. The V and J ends lost 0 bases and 3 bases respectively, with 11 bases between them. CDR3: CACDTWGVRWDTRQMFF. The CDR3 DNA follows: TGTGCCTGTGACACCTGGGGGGTACGCTGGGACACCCGACAGATGTTTTTC.

Note on this clone: The protein held in TCRdb is that of a much larger clone and does not match this DNA's translation at residue 9, likely because of a read error; the protein shown is translated from the DNA. The chain is built from TRDV2 and TRDJ3; 10 bases match TRDD3. Losses at the gene ends were 2 bases for V and 1 base for J; bases not matched to a gene: 4. The CDR3 extends over 18 amino acids. The V gene's germline CDR1 is GEAIGNYY and CDR2 EKD. The CDR3 bases are TGTGCCTGTGACATACTGGGGGATGTTTCCTGGGACACCCGACAGATGTTTTTC. Translation gives CACDILGDVSWDTRQMFF.

Concerning this clone: TCRdb records a much larger clone's protein for this DNA, with a difference at residue 13 that likely arises from a read error; the protein given is the translation of the DNA. The CDR3 protein is CACDVLGESSWDARQMFF. The DNA for the CDR3 is TGTGCCTGTGACGTACTGGGGGAAAGCTCCTGGGACGCCCGACAGATGTTTTTC. V gene TRDV2 combines with J gene TRDJ3; 9 nucleotides align to TRDD3. This CDR3 comprises 18 residues. Germline CDR1 reads GEAIGNYY; CDR2 reads EKD.

Concerning this clone itself: This likely came from a read error, as a far larger clone is one base away. The same CDR3 is also encoded by other DNA sequences in this sample. The chain combines TRDV2 with TRDJ3, with TRDD3 matching 9 bases. The CDR3 runs to 19 residues. CDR1 and CDR2 from the germline V gene are GEAIGNYY and EKD. Losses at the gene ends were 4 bases for V and 9 bases for J; bases not matched to a gene: 18. The CDR3 DNA follows: TGTGCCTGTGATACCGGGGTTACTGGGGGACCCGGCCGCACCCGACAGATGTTTTTC. Translated, it gives CACDTGVTGGPGRTRQMFF.

This clone has only a few counts. Since a much larger clone is just one base distant, this may be a read error. This chain links TRDV2 with TRDJ3, with 12 bases matching TRDD3. Germline V gene sequence: CDR1 GEAIGNYY, CDR2 EKD. The CDR3 is 20 amino acids. The CDR3 DNA reads as TGTGCCCGTGACACCTACTGGGGGATACAGGGCTCCTGGGACACCCGACAGATGTTTTTC. It yields the protein CARDTYWGIQGSWDTRQMFF.

This clone was seen more than once but under ten times. A read error may explain this, as a much larger clone is one base away. The J gene is TRDJ3, the V gene TRDV2; 13 positions match TRDD3. This CDR3 is 20 amino acids long. Germline V gene lookup returns CDR1 GEAIGNYY and CDR2 EKD. This CDR3 is CARDPVLGDTSSWDTRQMFF. In DNA form, the CDR3 reads TGTGCCCGTGACCCTGTACTGGGGGATACGAGCTCCTGGGACACCCGACAGATGTTTTTC.

This clone has more than one count but fewer than ten. TCRdb's protein for this DNA is that of a much larger clone and differs from the translation at residue 8, likely a read error; the protein shown is the DNA translation. The rearrangement joins TRDV2 to TRDJ2, with no clear D. The germline V gene has CDR1 GEAIGNYY and CDR2 EKD. This CDR3 has 18 residues. V was trimmed by 4 bases and J by 1 base, leaving 21 bases between them. The CDR3 loop reads CACDSIEAALNLTAQLFF. The CDR3 DNA reads TGTGCCTGTGATTCAATTGAGGCTGCACTGAATTTGACAGCACAACTCTTCTTT.

As for this clone: The TCRdb record carries a much larger clone's protein, which differs from this DNA's translation at residue 8; a read error is the likely cause, and the protein listed here is the DNA translation. The V gene is TRDV2, the J gene TRDJ2; TRDD3 matches at 8 bases. This CDR3 is built from 15 residues. V lost 3 bases to trimming and J lost 3 bases; unmatched junction nucleotides: 5. Looked up from germline, CDR1 is GEAIGNYY and CDR2 is EKD. CDR3 bases: TGTGCCTGTGACTACTGGGGGGCCCTGACAGCACAACTCTTCTTT. Protein sequence: CACDYWGALTAQLFF.

This clone was seen a handful of times. TCRdb's protein, taken from a much larger clone, differs from this DNA's translation at residue 9, likely owing to a read error; the protein displayed comes from the DNA. The gene calls are TRDV2 and TRDJ3; TRDD3 agrees at 9 bases. Germline V gives CDR1 GEAIGNYY, CDR2 EKD. The trim removed 2 bases at V and 0 bases at J, leaving 4 bases unmatched. This CDR3 region has 18 residues. CDR3: CACDKLGIRSWDTRQMFF. The CDR3 coding sequence is TGTGCCTGTGACAAACTGGGGATACGCTCCTGGGACACCCGACAGATGTTTTTC.

A remark on this clone: A read error likely explains why the TCRdb protein, taken from a much larger clone, differs from this DNA's translation at residue 4; the protein shown is translated from the DNA. V usage is TRDV2 and J usage is TRDJ3; 11 nucleotides align to TRDD3. The CDR3 has 18 amino acids. V lost 5 bases, J lost 0 bases, and 5 bases stayed unmatched. From germline, CDR1 is GEAIGNYY and CDR2 EKD. CDR3 residues: CACGILGDSSWDTRQMFF. The CDR3 DNA follows: TGTGCCTGTGGCATACTGGGGGATAGCTCCTGGGACACCCGACAGATGTTTTTC.

About this clone itself: This sequence may be a read error, since a much larger clone differs from it by one base. V usage is TRDV2 and J usage is TRDJ3; 8 positions match TRDD3. Germline V gene data show CDR1 as GEAIGNYY and CDR2 as EKD. With V trimmed by 1 base and J by 0 bases, 16 bases remained unmatched. The CDR3 spans 22 residues. CDR3 in DNA: TGTGCCTGTGACACAGTGGGTGTTGGGGGATCACAAAGCTCCTGGGACACCCGACAGATGTTTTTC. This encodes CACDTVGVGGSQSSWDTRQMFF.